This T cell receptor (beta chain) was recorded in a study of cytomegalovirus exposure and HLA in healthy donors. Study-wide results and limits: It was reported that the classifier diagnosed cytomegalovirus status with high specificity and sensitivity in both the original and validation cohorts. Cytomegalovirus-associated TCR beta chains were listed, numbering approximately 150. Data from an earlier analysis indicated that most TCR beta V segments were productive either about 87% or about 30% of the time. In a later analysis, productive TCRs from donors in an Asian-associated ancestry cluster reportedly carried fewer N-insertions than the cohort mean.

Note on this clone: Its target is unknown.

Vbeta (60) and Jbeta (13) primers were used in the PCR. Repertoires were generated with immunoSEQ multiplex PCR, while TCRdb's copy carries only in-frame clones and drops some. The sample includes 150,000 to 200,000 clones, approximately 81% of them seen just once. Trimming cost V 4 bases and J 9 bases; bases outside gene matches: 6. Germline V CDR1 and CDR2: SGHAT, FQNNGV. CDR3 length equals 15 residues. This sequence joins TRBV11-2 and TRBJ2-1, with 13 bases that match TRBD2. The TCR sequence derives from a young woman in good health and CMV-seropositive. Sequencing input: PBMCs. The CDR3 DNA sequence: TGTGCCAGCAGCTCGACTAGCGGGGGGTCATTTGAGCAGTTCTTC. Translated, it gives CASSSTSGGSFEQFF.